This T cell receptor beta chain was identified in a study of blood T cell repertoires in COVID-19. Generated by immunoSEQ multiplex PCR, the TCRdb table keeps only in-frame clones and is missing some. The data contain approximately 490,000 clones, roughly nine tenths of them singletons. Each recovered donor of Cohort 3 presented with two negative PCRs, clearance, or symptom resolution. Between the trimmed V and J ends, which lost 0 bases and 9 bases, there was a span of 9 bases. There are 12 residues in the CDR3. Germline values: CDR1 SGHNT, CDR2 YYREEE (reference sequence). This clonotype was obtained from a woman younger than 30 who had recovered from COVID-19. The sample was PBMCs or T cells enriched from blood (not recorded which). The chain employs TRBV5-4 and TRBJ1-1; perhaps TRBD1 as D (5 bases). The DNA of the CDR3 is TGTGCCAGCAGCTTGGGGGGGGGTAAAGCTTTCTTT. This encodes CASSLGGGKAFF. Supplemented by reference TRBV5-4 and TRBJ1-1, the full variable domain reads ETGVTQSPTHLIKTRGQQVTLRCSSQSGHNTVSWYQQALGQGPQFIFQYYREEENGRGNFPPRFSGLQFPNYSSELNVNALELDDSALYLCASSLGGGKAFFGQGTRLTVV.